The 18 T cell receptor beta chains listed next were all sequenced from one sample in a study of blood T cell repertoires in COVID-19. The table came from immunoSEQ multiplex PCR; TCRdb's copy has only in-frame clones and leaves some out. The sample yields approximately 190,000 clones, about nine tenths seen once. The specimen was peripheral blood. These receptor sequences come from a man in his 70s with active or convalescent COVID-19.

The CDR3 region is CSVAYGTGGDEQYF. In nucleotides, the CDR3 is TGCAGCGTGGCTTATGGAACAGGGGGCGACGAGCAGTACTTC. The rearrangement joins TRBV29-1 to TRBJ2-7; TRBD1 matches 9 bases. The CDR3 extends over 14 amino acids. V was clipped by 6 bases and J by 5 bases; unmatched bases: 11. CDR1 is SQVTM and CDR2 is ANQGSEA in the germline V gene.

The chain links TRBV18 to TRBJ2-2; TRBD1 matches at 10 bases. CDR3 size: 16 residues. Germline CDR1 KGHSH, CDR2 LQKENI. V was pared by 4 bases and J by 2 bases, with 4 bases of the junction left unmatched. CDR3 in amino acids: CASSRRTGGNTGELFF. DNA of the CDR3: TGTGCCAGCTCACGTCGGACAGGGGGAAACACCGGGGAGCTGTTTTTT.

DNA for the CDR3: TGCGCCAGCAGCCTAAATTCCGGGACAGGGTCCAATGAGCAGTTCTTC. It yields the protein CASSLNSGTGSNEQFF. V is TRBV5-1 and J is TRBJ2-1; 9 positions match TRBD1. The germline V gene has CDR1 SGHRS and CDR2 YFSETQ. This CDR3 has 16 residues. V gave up 4 bases and J gave up 6 bases; unmatched junction bases: 11. The whole variable domain, remainder taken from reference TRBV5-1 and TRBJ2-1, is KAGVTQTPRYLIKTRGQQVTLSCSPISGHRSVSWYQQTPGQGLQFLFEYFSETQRNKGNFPGRFSGRQFSNSRSEMNVSTLELGDSALYLCASSLNSGTGSNEQFFGPGTRLTVL.

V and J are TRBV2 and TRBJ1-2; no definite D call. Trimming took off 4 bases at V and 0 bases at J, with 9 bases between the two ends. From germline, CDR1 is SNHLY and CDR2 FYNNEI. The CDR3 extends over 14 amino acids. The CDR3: CASSGNGANYGYTF. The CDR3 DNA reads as TGTGCCAGCAGTGGGAACGGGGCTAACTATGGCTACACCTTC. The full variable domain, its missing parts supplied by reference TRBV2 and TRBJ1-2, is EPEVTQTPSHQVTQMGQEVILRCVPISNHLYFYWYRQILGQKVEFLVSFYNNEISEKSEIFDDQFSVERPDGSNFTLKIRSTKLEDSAMYFCASSGNGANYGYTFGSGTRLTVV.

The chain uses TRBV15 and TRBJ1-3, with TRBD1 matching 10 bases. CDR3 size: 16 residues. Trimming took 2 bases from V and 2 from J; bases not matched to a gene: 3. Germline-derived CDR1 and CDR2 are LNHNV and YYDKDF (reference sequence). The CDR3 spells CATSRTGTGAGNTIYF. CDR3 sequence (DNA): TGTGCCACCAGCAGAACCGGGACAGGGGCTGGAAACACCATATATTTT.

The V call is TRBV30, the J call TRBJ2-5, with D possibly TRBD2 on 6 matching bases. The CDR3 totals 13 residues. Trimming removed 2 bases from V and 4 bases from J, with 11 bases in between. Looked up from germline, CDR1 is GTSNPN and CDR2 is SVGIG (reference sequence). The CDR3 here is CAWSRDWGETQYF. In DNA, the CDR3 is TGTGCCTGGAGTAGGGACTGGGGAGAGACCCAGTACTTC.

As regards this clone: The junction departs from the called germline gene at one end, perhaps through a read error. CDR3 sequence reads: CASSPDGRDRFYF. The CDR3 DNA reads as TGTGCCAGCTCACCAGACGGACGGGACAGGTTCTACTTT. The genes are TRBV18 and TRBJ1-6, with TRBD1 matching 8 bases. The CDR3 sequence is 13 residues long. From germline, CDR1 is KGHSH and CDR2 LQKENI.

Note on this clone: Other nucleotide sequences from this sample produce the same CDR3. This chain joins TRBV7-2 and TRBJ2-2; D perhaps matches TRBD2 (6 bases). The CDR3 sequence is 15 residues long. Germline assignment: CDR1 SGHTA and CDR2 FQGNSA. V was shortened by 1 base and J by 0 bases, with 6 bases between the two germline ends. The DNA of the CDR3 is TGTGCCAGCAGCTTAGGGGGGGCGAACACCGGGGAGCTGTTTTTT. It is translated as CASSLGGANTGELFF.

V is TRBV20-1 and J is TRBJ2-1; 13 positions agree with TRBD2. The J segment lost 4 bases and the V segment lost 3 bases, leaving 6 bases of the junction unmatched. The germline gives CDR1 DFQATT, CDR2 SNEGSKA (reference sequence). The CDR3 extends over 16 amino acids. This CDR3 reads CSASDTSGRAYNEQFF. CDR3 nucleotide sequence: TGCAGTGCTAGTGATACTAGCGGGAGGGCATACAATGAGCAGTTCTTC.

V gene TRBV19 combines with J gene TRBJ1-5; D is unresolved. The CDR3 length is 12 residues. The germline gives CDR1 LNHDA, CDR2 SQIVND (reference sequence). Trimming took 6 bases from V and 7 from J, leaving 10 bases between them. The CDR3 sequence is CASSLTSQPQHF. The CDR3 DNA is TGTGCCAGTAGCCTCACGAGCCAGCCCCAGCATTTT.

The DNA of the CDR3 is TGTGCCCTGGGAGGGCGGGGTAGCACAGATACGCAGTATTTT. It encodes CALGGRGSTDTQYF. This rearrangement joins TRBV30 to TRBJ2-3; TRBD2 matches 7 bases. The CDR3 totals 14 residues. CDR1 and CDR2 (germline): GTSNPN, SVGIG (reference sequence). With 8 bases clipped from V and 0 bases from J, the junction kept 8 bases outside the gene matches. The variable domain in full, completed from reference TRBV30 and TRBJ2-3, reads SQTIHQWPATLVQPVGSPLSLECTVEGTSNPNLYWYRQAAGRGLQLLFYSVGIGQISSEVPQNLSASRPQDRQFILSSKKLLLSDSGFYLCALGGRGSTDTQYFGPGTRLTVL.

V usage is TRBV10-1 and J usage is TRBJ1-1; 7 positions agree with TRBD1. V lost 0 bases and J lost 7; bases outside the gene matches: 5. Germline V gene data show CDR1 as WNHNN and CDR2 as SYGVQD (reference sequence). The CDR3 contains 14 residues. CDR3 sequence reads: CASSESGRDSEAFF. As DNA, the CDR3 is TGCGCCAGCAGTGAGTCGGGGCGGGACAGTGAAGCTTTCTTT.

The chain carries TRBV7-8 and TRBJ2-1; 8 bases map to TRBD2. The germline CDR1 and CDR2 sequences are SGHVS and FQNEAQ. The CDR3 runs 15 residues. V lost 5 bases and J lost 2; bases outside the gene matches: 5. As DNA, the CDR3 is TGTGCCAGCAGCCCGAGCGGGAGCGCCTACAATGAGCAGTTCTTC. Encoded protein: CASSPSGSAYNEQFF.

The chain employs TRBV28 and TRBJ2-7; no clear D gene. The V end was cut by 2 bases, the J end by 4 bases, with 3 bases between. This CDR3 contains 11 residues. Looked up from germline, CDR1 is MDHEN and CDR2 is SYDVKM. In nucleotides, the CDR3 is TGTGCCAGCAGTTTACATTACGAGCAGTACTTC. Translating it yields CASSLHYEQYF. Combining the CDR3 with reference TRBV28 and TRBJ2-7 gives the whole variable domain DVKVTQSSRYLVKRTGEKVFLECVQDMDHENMFWYRQDPGLGLRLIYFSYDVKMKEKGDIPEGYSVSREKKERFSLILESASTNQTSMYLCASSLHYEQYFGPGTRLTVT.

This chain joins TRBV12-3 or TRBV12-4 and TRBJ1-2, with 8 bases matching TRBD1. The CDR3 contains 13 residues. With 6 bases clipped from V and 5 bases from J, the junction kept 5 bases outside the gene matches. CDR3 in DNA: TGTGCCAGCAGAAGGACAGGGCTGTATGGCTACACCTTC. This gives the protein CASRRTGLYGYTF.

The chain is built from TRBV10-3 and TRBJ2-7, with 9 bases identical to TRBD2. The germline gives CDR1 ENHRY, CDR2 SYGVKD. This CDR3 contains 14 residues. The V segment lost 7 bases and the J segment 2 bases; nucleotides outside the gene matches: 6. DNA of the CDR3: TGTGCCATCACCCCGACTAGCGGTACCTACGAGCAGTACTTC. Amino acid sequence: CAITPTSGTYEQYF.

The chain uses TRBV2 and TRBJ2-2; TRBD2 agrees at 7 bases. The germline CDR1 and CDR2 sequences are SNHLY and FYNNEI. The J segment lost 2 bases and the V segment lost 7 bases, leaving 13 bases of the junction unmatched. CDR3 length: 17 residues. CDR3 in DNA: TGTGCCAGCAACGCGGGAGAGGGACGAGCAAACACCGGGGAGCTGTTTTTT. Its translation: CASNAGEGRANTGELFF.

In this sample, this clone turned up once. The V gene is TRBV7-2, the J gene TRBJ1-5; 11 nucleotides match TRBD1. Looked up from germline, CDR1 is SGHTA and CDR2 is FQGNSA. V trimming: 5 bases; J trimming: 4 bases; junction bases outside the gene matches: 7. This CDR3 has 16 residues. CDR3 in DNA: TGTGCCAGCAGCCGGACAGGGGGCAATCGGAATCAGCCCCAGCATTTT. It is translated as CASSRTGGNRNQPQHF. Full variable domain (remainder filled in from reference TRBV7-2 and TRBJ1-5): GAGVSQSPSNKVTEKGKDVELRCDPISGHTALYWYRQSLGQGLEFLIYFQGNSAPDKSGLPSDRFSAERTGGSVSTLTIQRTQQEDSAVYLCASSRTGGNRNQPQHFGDGTRLSIL.